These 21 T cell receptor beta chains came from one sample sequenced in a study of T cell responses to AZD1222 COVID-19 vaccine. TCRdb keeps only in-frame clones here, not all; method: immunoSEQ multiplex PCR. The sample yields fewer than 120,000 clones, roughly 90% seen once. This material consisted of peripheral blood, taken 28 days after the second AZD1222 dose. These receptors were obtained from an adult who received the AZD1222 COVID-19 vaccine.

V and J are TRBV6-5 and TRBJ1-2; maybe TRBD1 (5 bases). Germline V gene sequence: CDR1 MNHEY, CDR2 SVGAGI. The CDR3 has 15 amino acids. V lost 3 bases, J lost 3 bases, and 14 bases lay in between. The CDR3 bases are TGTGCCAGCAGTTATTCCGGGTTGGGGGACTATGGCTACACCTTC. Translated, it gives CASSYSGLGDYGYTF.

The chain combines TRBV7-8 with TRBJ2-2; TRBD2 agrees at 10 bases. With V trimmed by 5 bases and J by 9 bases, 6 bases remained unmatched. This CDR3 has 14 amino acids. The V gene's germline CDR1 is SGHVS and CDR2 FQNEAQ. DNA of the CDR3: TGTGCCAGCAGCCTGAGGACTAGCGGCCGGGAGCTGTTTTTT. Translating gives CASSLRTSGRELFF.

The CDR3: CASRSTGKRRAQHF. In DNA form, the CDR3 reads TGTGCCAGCAGGTCGACGGGGAAGAGAAGAGCCCAGCATTTT. The rearrangement uses TRBV21-1 and TRBJ1-5. TRBV21-1 counts as a pseudogene. This CDR3 is built from 14 residues.

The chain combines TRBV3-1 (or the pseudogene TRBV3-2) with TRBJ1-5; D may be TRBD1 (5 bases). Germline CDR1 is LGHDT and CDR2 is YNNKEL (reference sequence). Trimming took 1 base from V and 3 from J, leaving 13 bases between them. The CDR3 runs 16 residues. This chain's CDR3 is CASSQGSTVTNQPQHF. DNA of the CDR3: TGTGCCAGCAGCCAAGGTTCGACAGTCACCAATCAGCCCCAGCATTTT.

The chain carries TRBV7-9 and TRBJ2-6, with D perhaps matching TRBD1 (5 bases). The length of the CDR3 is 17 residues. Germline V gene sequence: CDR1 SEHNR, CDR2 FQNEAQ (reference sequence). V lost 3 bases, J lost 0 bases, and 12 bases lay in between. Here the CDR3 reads CASSFTGWVSGANVLTF. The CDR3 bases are TGTGCCAGCAGCTTCACAGGTTGGGTCTCTGGGGCCAACGTCCTGACTTTC.

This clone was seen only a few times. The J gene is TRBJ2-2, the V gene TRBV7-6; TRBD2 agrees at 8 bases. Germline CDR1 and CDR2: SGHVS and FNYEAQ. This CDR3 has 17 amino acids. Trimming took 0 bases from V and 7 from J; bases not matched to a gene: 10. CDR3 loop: CASSLAQAGVLGGELFF. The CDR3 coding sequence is TGTGCCAGCAGCTTAGCGCAAGCGGGAGTGCTCGGCGGGGAGCTGTTTTTT.

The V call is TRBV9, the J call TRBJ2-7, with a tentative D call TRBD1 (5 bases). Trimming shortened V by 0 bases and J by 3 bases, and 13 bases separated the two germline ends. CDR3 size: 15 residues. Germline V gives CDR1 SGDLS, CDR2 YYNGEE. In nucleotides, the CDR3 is TGTGCCAGCAGCGTAGATCAGGGTGAACTCTACGAGCAGTACTTC. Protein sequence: CASSVDQGELYEQYF.

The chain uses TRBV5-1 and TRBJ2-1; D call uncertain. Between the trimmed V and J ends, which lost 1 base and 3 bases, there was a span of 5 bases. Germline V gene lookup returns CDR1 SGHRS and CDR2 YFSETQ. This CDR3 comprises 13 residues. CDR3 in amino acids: CASSLWVYNEQFF. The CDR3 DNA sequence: TGCGCCAGCAGCTTGTGGGTCTACAATGAGCAGTTCTTC.

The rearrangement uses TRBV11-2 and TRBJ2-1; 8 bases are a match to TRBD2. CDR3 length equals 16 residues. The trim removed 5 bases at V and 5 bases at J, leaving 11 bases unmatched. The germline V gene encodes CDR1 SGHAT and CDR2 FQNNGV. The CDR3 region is CASSLRAGAVNNEQFF. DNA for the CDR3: TGTGCCAGCAGCCTTAGAGCGGGAGCCGTGAACAATGAGCAGTTCTTC.

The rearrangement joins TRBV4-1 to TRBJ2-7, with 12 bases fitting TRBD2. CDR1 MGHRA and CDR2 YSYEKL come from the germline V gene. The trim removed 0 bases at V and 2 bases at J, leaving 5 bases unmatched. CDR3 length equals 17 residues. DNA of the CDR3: TGCGCCAGCAGCCAAGACCCGACTAGCGGGAGTACCTACGAGCAGTACTTC. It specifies CASSQDPTSGSTYEQYF.

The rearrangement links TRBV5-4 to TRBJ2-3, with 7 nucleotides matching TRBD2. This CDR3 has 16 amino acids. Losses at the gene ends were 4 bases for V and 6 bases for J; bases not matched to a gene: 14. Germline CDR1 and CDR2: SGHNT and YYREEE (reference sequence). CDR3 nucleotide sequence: TGTGCCAGCAGCCCAAAAGAGCGGGGACCGCGGGATACGCAGTATTTT. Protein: CASSPKERGPRDTQYF.

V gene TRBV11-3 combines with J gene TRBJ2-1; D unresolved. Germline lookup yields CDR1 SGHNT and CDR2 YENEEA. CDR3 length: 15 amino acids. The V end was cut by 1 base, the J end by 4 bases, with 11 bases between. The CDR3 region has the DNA TGTGCCAGCAGCTTAGGTCTCTCCTGGTACAATGAGCAGTTCTTC. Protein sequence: CASSLGLSWYNEQFF.

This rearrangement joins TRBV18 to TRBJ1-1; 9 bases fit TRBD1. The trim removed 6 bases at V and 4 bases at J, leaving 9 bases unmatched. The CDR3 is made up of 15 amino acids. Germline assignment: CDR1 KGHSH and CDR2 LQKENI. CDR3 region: CASSPRTGATTEAFF. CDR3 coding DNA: TGTGCCAGCTCCCCCAGGACAGGGGCAACCACTGAAGCTTTCTTT.

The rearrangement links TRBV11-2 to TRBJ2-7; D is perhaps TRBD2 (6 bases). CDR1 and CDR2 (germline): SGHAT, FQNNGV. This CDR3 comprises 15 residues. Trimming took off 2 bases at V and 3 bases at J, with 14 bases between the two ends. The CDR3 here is CASSLFGSGRYEQYF. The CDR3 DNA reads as TGTGCCAGCAGCTTATTTGGGAGCGGGCGCTACGAGCAGTACTTC.

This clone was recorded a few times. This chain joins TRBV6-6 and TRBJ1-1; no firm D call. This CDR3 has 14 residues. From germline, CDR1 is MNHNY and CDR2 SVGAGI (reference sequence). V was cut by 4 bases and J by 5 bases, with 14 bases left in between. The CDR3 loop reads CASSSLRTVTEAFF. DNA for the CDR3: TGTGCCAGCAGTTCTCTAAGGACGGTGACTGAAGCTTTCTTT.

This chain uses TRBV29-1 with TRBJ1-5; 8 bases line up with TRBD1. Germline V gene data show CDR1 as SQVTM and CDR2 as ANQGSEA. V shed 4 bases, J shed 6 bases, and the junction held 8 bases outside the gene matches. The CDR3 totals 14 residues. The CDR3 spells CSVVAGGAGQPQHF. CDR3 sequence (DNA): TGCAGCGTTGTCGCAGGGGGCGCTGGTCAGCCCCAGCATTTT.

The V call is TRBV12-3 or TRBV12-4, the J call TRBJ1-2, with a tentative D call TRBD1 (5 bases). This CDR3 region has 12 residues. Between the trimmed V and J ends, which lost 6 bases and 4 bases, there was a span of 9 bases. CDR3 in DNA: TGTGCCAGCAGCGGGCAGGGCTATGGCTACACCTTC. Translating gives CASSGQGYGYTF.

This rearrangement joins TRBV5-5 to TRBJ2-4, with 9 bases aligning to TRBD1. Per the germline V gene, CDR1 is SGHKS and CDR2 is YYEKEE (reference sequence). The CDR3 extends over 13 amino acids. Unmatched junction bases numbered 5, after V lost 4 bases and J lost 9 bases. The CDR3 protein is CASSLQGASIQYF. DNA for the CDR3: TGTGCCAGCAGCCTACAGGGGGCAAGCATTCAGTACTTC.

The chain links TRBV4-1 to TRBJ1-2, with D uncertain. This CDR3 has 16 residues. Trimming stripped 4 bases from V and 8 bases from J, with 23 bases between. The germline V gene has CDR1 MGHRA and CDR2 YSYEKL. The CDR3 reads CASSPLLPRPRGGYTF. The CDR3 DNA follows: TGCGCCAGCAGCCCCCTTCTCCCCAGGCCTCGAGGGGGCTACACCTTC.

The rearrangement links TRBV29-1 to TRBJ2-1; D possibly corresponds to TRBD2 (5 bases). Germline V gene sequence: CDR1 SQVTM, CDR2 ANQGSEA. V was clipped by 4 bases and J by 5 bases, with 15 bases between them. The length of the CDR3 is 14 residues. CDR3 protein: CSVARGPHDNEQFF. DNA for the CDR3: TGCAGCGTTGCCCGGGGTCCCCACGACAATGAGCAGTTCTTC.

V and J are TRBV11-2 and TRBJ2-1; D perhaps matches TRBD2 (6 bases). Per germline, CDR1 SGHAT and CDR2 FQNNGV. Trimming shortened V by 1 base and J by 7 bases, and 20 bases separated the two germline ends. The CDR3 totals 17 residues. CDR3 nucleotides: TGTGCCAGCAGCTTAGGCAGGAATTCCGGGAGATGGAATGAGCAGTTCTTC. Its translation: CASSLGRNSGRWNEQFF.